The 10 T cell receptor beta chains in this list originate from one sample, sequenced in a study of PD-1 blockade in mismatch repair-deficient tumors. Time point reported: approximately nine-day in vitro stimulation with candidate neoantigen peptide 2. Sequenced by immunoSEQ multiplex PCR; TCRdb stores in-frame clones only, minus some. The table includes more than 9,500 clones, 86% detected once. These receptors have no known antigen. The material sequenced was cells cultured in vitro, taken from a patient treated with pembrolizumab. The receptors come from an adult with mismatch repair-deficient cancer.

The chain has TRBV5-4 and TRBJ1-1; tentative D call: TRBD1 (5 bases). The V end was cut by 6 bases, the J end by 3 bases, with 15 bases between. The CDR3 length is 14 residues. CDR1 is SGHNT, CDR2 YYREEE, per germline (reference sequence). The CDR3 DNA sequence: TGTGCCAGCACCGTGAGTTCGGGGGACACTGAAGCTTTCTTT. Its translation: CASTVSSGDTEAFF.

This chain uses TRBV18 with TRBJ1-1; D gene unclear. This CDR3 comprises 16 residues. The V end lost 5 bases, the J end lost 1 base, and 17 bases lay between the germline ends. Germline V lookup: CDR1 KGHSH, CDR2 LQKENI. CDR3 DNA: TGTGCCAGCTCATCATACACAACCCAGAAGAACACTGAAGCTTTCTTT. It is translated as CASSSYTTQKNTEAFF.

Only a few counts were recorded for this clone. The chain uses TRBV9 and TRBJ1-2; TRBD1 might be the D (6 bases). Germline CDR1 is SGDLS and CDR2 is YYNGEE. The V end lost 0 bases, the J end lost 6 bases, and 12 bases lay between the germline ends. This CDR3 has 14 amino acids. This CDR3 reads CASSVVTGMDGYTF. Written as DNA, the CDR3 is TGTGCCAGCAGCGTAGTTACAGGGATGGATGGCTACACCTTC.

The chain combines TRBV27 with TRBJ1-1, with D unresolved. This CDR3 comprises 13 residues. Between the trimmed V and J ends, which lost 2 bases and 1 base, there was a span of 5 bases. Germline V gene data show CDR1 as MNHEY and CDR2 as SMNVEV (reference sequence). This CDR3 reads CASSLIRNTEAFF. CDR3 nucleotide sequence: TGTGCCAGCAGTTTAATTAGGAACACTGAAGCTTTCTTT.

This clone was recorded only once. This chain links TRBV19 with TRBJ2-2; the D gene is possibly TRBD2 (5 bases). The V end lost 5 bases, the J end lost 5 bases, and 6 bases lay between the germline ends. Per germline, CDR1 LNHDA and CDR2 SQIVND (reference sequence). CDR3 length equals 12 residues. The DNA of the CDR3 is TGTGCCAGTAGTCCGGGGACCGGGGAGCTGTTTTTT. Protein sequence: CASSPGTGELFF. The variable domain in full, completed from reference TRBV19 and TRBJ2-2, reads DGGITQSPKYLFRKEGQNVTLSCEQNLNHDAMYWYRQDPGQGLRLIYYSQIVNDFQKGDIAEGYSVSREKKESFPLTVTSAQKNPTAFYLCASSPGTGELFFGEGSRLTVL.

The chain employs TRBV11-3 and TRBJ2-7, with 10 nucleotides matching TRBD2. After removal of 4 bases from V and 1 base from J, the junction contained 10 bases not matched to a gene. The CDR3 has 17 amino acids. Germline CDR1 SGHNT, CDR2 YENEEA. CDR3 sequence (DNA): TGTGCCAGCAGCTCCGACTATCTTAGCGGGAGGTCCTACGAGCAGTACTTC. This gives the protein CASSSDYLSGRSYEQYF.

J is TRBJ2-7 and V is TRBV28, with 8 bases lining up with TRBD2. CDR1 is MDHEN, CDR2 SYDVKM, per germline. CDR3 length: 16 residues. V lost 7 bases and J lost 7; bases outside the gene matches: 18. The CDR3 nucleotides are TGTGCCAGCACCTCCTTATATCTCGCGGGAGGAAGGGAGCAGTACTTC. Amino acid sequence: CASTSLYLAGGREQYF.

A single count supports this clone. V and J are TRBV19 and TRBJ2-2; tentatively, D is TRBD2 (6 bases). This CDR3 contains 16 residues. Deletions cut 6 bases from V and 4 bases from J, with 18 bases between. The V gene's germline CDR1 is LNHDA and CDR2 SQIVND (reference sequence). CDR3 coding DNA: TGTGCCAGTAGCCCACCGGGACTGCCCTTCACCGGGGAGCTGTTTTTT. It is translated as CASSPPGLPFTGELFF.

The chain combines TRBV7-3 with TRBJ2-7; TRBD1 might be the D (8 bases). The CDR3 runs to 15 residues. V was pared by 6 bases and J by 4 bases, with 19 bases between. The V gene's germline CDR1 is SGHTA and CDR2 FQGTGA. The CDR3: CASSRTGSAGYEQYF. DNA of the CDR3: TGTGCCAGCAGTCGGACAGGGTCAGCGGGGTACGAGCAGTACTTC.

There are a few counts of this clone. The chain recombines TRBV20-1 with TRBJ1-5, with TRBD1 as a possible D gene (5 bases). V was shortened by 6 bases and J by 13 bases, with 16 bases between the two germline ends. This CDR3 has 11 amino acids. Germline values: CDR1 DFQATT, CDR2 SNEGSKA (reference sequence). In DNA form, the CDR3 reads TGCAGTGCCCTCGGGGGGGGGAGTCAGCATTTT. This encodes CSALGGGSQHF.